This T cell receptor (beta chain) was recovered during a study of a mutant IDH1 vaccine in newly diagnosed glioma. To note about this clone: Its matching antigen is unknown.

Measured with immunoSEQ multiplex PCR; TCRdb has only the in-frame clones, and not every one. The table lists about 36,000 clones, about 80% of them singletons, with about 14% in the top ten. Germline CDR1 is SEHNR and CDR2 is FQNEAQ (reference sequence). CDR3 length: 18 residues. The V gene end was trimmed by 5 bases and the J gene end by 8 bases; junction bases not matched to a gene: 17. Regarding time point: week 11, during vaccination. Topical imiquimod was applied with each vaccine dose, which held 300 ug of mutant IDH1 20-mer peptide. The TCR originated in a young woman with glioma. Some clones in this sample may be carry-over from other donors' samples. The sample consisted of peripheral blood mononuclear cells (PBMCs), taken from a glioma patient whose treatment included an IDH1 peptide vaccine. The rearrangement links TRBV7-9 to TRBJ1-4; 10 bases fit TRBD1. Here the CDR3 reads CASSPATGGRGAVEKLFF. The CDR3 DNA sequence: TGTGCCAGCAGCCCTGCGACAGGGGGCAGGGGCGCTGTGGAAAAACTGTTTTTT.